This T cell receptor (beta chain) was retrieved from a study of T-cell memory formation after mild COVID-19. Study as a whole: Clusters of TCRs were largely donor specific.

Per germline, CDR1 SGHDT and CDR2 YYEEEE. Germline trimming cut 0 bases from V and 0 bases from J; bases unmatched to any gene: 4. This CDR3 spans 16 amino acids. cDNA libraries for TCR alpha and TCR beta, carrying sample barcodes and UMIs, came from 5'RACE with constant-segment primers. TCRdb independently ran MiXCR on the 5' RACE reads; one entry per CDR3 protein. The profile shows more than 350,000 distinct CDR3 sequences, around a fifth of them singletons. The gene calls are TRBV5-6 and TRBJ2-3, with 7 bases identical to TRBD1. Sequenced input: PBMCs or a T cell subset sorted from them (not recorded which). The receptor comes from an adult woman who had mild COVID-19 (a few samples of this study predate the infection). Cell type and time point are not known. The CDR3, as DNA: TGTGCCAGCAGCTTGGTAACAGGGGCTAGCACAGATACGCAGTATTTT. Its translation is CASSLVTGASTDTQYF.